The 6 T cell receptor beta chains reported below all come from one sample, sequenced in a study of neurological immune-mediated disorders. TCRdb re-analysed the 5' RACE reads in MiXCR, keeping a single row per CDR3 protein. The repertoire consists of about 79,000 distinct CDR3 sequences, with around an eighth occurring once and the leading ten covering 6.8%. The sequenced material came from PBMCs. These receptors originate from a woman aged 45-59 years in good health.

Many counts were recorded for this clonotype. The V gene is TRBV20-1, the J gene TRBJ2-1; 10 nucleotides agree with TRBD2. J lost 10 bases, V lost 1 base, and 10 bases had no gene match. CDR3 length equals 15 residues. CDR1 DFQATT and CDR2 SNEGSKA come from the germline V gene (reference sequence). CDR3 DNA: TGCAGTGCTAGAGGACAACTAGCGGGACTGGGGGAGCAGTTCTTC. Its protein is CSARGQLAGLGEQFF.

Worth noting for this clonotype: A much larger clone is a single base away; this may be a read error. The chain links TRBV5-1 to TRBJ2-5; D is unresolved. This CDR3 region has 14 residues. The V end lost 2 bases, the J end lost 5 bases, and 13 bases lay between the germline ends. CDR1 is SGHRS, CDR2 YFSETQ, per germline. In DNA, the CDR3 is TGCGCCAGCAGCTTACAGTGTCTCACGGAGACCCAGTACTTC. This codes for CASSLQCLTETQYF.

This clonotype was found many times. The chain couples TRBV7-2 to TRBJ2-7; 8 bases align to TRBD1. The germline gives CDR1 SGHTA, CDR2 FQGNSA. The V and J ends lost 5 bases and 3 bases, in that order; junction bases with no gene match: 9. CDR3 length equals 15 residues. The chain's CDR3 is CASSPRQGQFYEQYF. In DNA form, the CDR3 reads TGTGCCAGCAGCCCCCGACAGGGGCAGTTCTACGAGCAGTACTTC.

Many counts were recorded for this clonotype. The genes are TRBV4-2 and TRBJ1-6; D is perhaps TRBD1 (6 bases). V was shortened by 1 base and J by 10 bases, with 17 bases between the two germline ends. CDR1 and CDR2 (germline): LGHNA, YNFKEQ. This CDR3 is 16 amino acids long. The CDR3 nucleotides are TGTGCCAGCAGCCAAGCCTTGACAGGCAACTTATCACCCCTCCACTTT. It yields the protein CASSQALTGNLSPLHF.

Many counts were recorded for this clonotype. The chain recombines TRBV7-3 with TRBJ2-1, with D tentatively TRBD2 (5 bases). The V gene lost 5 bases and the J gene lost 9 bases, with 8 bases spanning the gap. Germline V gives CDR1 SGHTA, CDR2 FQGTGA. The CDR3 runs 11 residues. CDR3 residues: CASSSGGEQFF. The CDR3 nucleotides read TGTGCCAGCAGCAGCGGCGGTGAGCAGTTCTTC.

This clonotype was detected ten times or more. The conserved phenylalanine or tryptophan is not found at the CDR3 terminus, so this likely reflects a read error. The DNA is omitted, as the CDR3 cannot be located on it reliably, and the CDR3 follows TCRdb's listing. The chain joins TRBV10-3 to TRBJ1-1. Looked up from germline, CDR1 is ENHRY and CDR2 is SYGVKD. Counting both end residues, the CDR3 totals 12 amino acids. CDR3 protein: CAISESGRAQKL.